This section outlines one TCR beta chain sequence together with its context. A read error may account for a junction end that differs from germline. Germline CDR1 and CDR2: MGHRA and YSYEKL. The CDR3 length is 15 residues. Per sample, no less than 5.5 micrograms of total RNA were extracted. The data are from a study of blood T cells in healthy people across ages. Together with a sample-barcoded 5' primer, a J-beta primer mix was included in a second PCR lasting roughly 6 to 12 cycles. TCRdb analysed the 5' RACE reads with MiXCR anew, one entry per CDR3 protein. The table lists roughly 1,500,000 distinct CDR3 sequences, almost 35% of them singletons.

The J gene is TRBJ1-2, the V gene TRBV4-1, with 9 nucleotides matching TRBD1. Sequenced material: blood. The origin of this receptor is a woman between 25 and 40 years old in good health. The CDR3 bases are TGCGCCGGCAGCCAAGAGTCCCGGGACAGGGACGGCTACACCTTC. This gives the protein CAGSQESRDRDGYTF.